The clone carrying this T cell receptor beta chain was recorded a few times. Authors' analysis steps: Amplifying reference gene primers gave estimates of nucleated cell counts. Assay: immunoSEQ multiplex PCR; the TCRdb copy retains only in-frame clones and omits some. The V and J calls and clone size are taken from that table; D and trimming were inferred from the DNA. Of roughly 91,000 clones listed, roughly 72% are singletons. This sample was included in a study of blood T cell repertoires in COVID-19. Whole-study context: Some COVID-19 samples were acute and others convalescent; all came from the United States, Italy and Spain. Sources were T cells, B-cell-depleted T cells, or PBMCs; the material itself was cDNA or gDNA.

Per the germline V gene, CDR1 is MDHEN and CDR2 is SYDVKM. The V gene lost 5 bases and the J gene lost 5 bases, with 18 bases spanning the gap. The CDR3 extends over 16 amino acids. Source material: peripheral blood. The sequence was obtained from a man between 65 and 85 years old with acute or convalescent COVID-19. V is TRBV28 and J is TRBJ1-4, with D uncertain. The CDR3 nucleotides read TGTGCCAGCAGTCCCAAAATGGGGAGTCCGAATGAAAAACTGTTTTTT. Translated, it gives CASSPKMGSPNEKLFF.